The sequence of this T cell receptor (beta chain) was determined in a study of radiotherapy plus CTLA-4 blockade in lung cancer. Some clones are missing from TCRdb's copy, which holds only in-frame ones; the method was immunoSEQ multiplex PCR. The top ten clones hold about 14% of a sample with approximately 82,000 clones, around 86% of them seen once. CDR1 and CDR2 from the germline V gene are SGHTA and FQGNSA. V was clipped by 5 bases and J by 6 bases; unmatched bases: 9. The CDR3 covers 14 residues. The chain combines TRBV7-2 with TRBJ2-7; TRBD1 matches at 8 bases. The TCR sequence derives from a human donor with non-small cell lung cancer that progressed on radiotherapy plus ipilimumab. The specimen comprised peripheral blood, sampled from a patient treated with radiotherapy plus ipilimumab. For the CDR3, the DNA is TGTGCCAGCAGCATTTTACAGGGGGGAGGCGAGCAGTACTTC. Its protein is CASSILQGGGEQYF.